The 18 T cell receptor beta chains presented below share a single source sample, sequenced in a study of CD8 T cells in Susac syndrome (dated by TCRdb to between 2019 and 2020). The protocol used for the library was the immunoSEQ multiplex PCR assay. RNA was extracted with the RNeasy kit and about 0.5 to 1 ug was reverse transcribed using random hexamers. Starting from the raw public reads, TCRdb applied fastp trimming at Q25, assembled clones with MiXCR and retained in-frame beta chains. When rows share a CDR3 protein, they turn into one entry using the most common DNA and genes. Within this sample are around 280,000 distinct CDR3 sequences, with around 83% of them counted one time only. Of the sample, 0.11% is held by the ten largest clones. Sequenced input: CD8+ T cells from PBMCs. Source of these receptors: a human donor with multiple sclerosis.

In nucleotides, the CDR3 is TGTGCCAGCAGTTACTACGGGACTAGCGGCACAGATACGCAGTATTTT. Protein: CASSYYGTSGTDTQYF. V usage is TRBV6-6 and J usage is TRBJ2-3; 10 nucleotides line up with TRBD2. Germline CDR1 is MNHNY and CDR2 is SVGAGI (reference sequence). V trimming: 1 base; J trimming: 1 base; junction bases outside the gene matches: 2. The CDR3 contains 16 residues.

The chain carries TRBV5-4 and TRBJ1-2; a possible D gene is TRBD1 (5 bases). The CDR3 runs 12 residues. V gave up 9 bases and J gave up 6 bases, with 15 bases separating them. Germline V gene sequence: CDR1 SGHNT, CDR2 YYREEE (reference sequence). The CDR3 DNA follows: TGTGCCACCCACGAGGACACGAATGGCTACACCTTC. Protein product: CATHEDTNGYTF.

The genes are TRBV27 and TRBJ1-4, with unresolved D. This CDR3 has 13 amino acids. Trimming removed 10 bases at V and 6 bases at J, with 15 bases between. Germline lookup yields CDR1 MNHEY and CDR2 SMNVEV (reference sequence). The CDR3 nucleotides read TGTGCCACCTCGAGGGCCCGGGATGAAAAACTGTTTTTT. Translated: CATSRARDEKLFF.

V gene TRBV20-1 combines with J gene TRBJ2-1; D ambiguous. The V end lost 7 bases, the J end lost 9 bases, and 13 bases lay between the germline ends. The CDR3 runs to 11 residues. CDR1 is DFQATT, CDR2 SNEGSKA, per germline (reference sequence). CDR3 in amino acids: CSVSPTSEQFF. CDR3 DNA: TGCAGTGTTTCACCGACTTCTGAGCAGTTCTTC.

CDR3 loop: CASNRRTSGYNEQFF. The CDR3 DNA reads as TGTGCCAGCAACAGAAGGACTAGCGGCTACAATGAGCAGTTCTTC. The rearrangement joins TRBV6-1 to TRBJ2-1; 10 nucleotides agree with TRBD2. Germline trimming cut 7 bases from V and 3 bases from J; bases unmatched to any gene: 6. Per the germline V gene, CDR1 is MNHNS and CDR2 is SASEGT. The CDR3 has 15 residues.

This chain uses TRBV9 with TRBJ2-1; weak D call: TRBD1 (5 bases). The CDR3 loop spans 12 amino acids. Trimming stripped 1 base from V and 7 bases from J, with 6 bases between. Germline V gives CDR1 SGDLS, CDR2 YYNGEE. CDR3 sequence reads: CASSVPGNEQFF. The CDR3 DNA follows: TGTGCCAGCAGCGTACCAGGGAATGAGCAGTTCTTC.

The CDR3 spells CASSLLKGLERNEQFF. The CDR3 nucleotides read TGTGCCAGCAGCTTACTTAAGGGACTAGAACGCAATGAGCAGTTCTTC. The chain combines TRBV13 with TRBJ2-1, with TRBD2 identical over 8 bases. The CDR3 length is 16 residues. CDR1 and CDR2 (germline): PRHDT, FYEKMQ (reference sequence). Trimming removed 2 bases from V and 6 bases from J; junction bases left unmatched: 9.

The chain combines TRBV12-3 or TRBV12-4 with TRBJ2-1; D unresolved. The CDR3 is 13 amino acids. V lost 5 bases, J lost 9 bases, and 14 bases lay in between. This chain's CDR3 is CASSGNRAVEQFF. The CDR3 DNA sequence: TGTGCCAGCAGTGGTAACCGGGCTGTTGAGCAGTTCTTC.

This chain uses TRBV28 with TRBJ2-7, with a tentative D call TRBD2 (6 bases). CDR3 length equals 15 residues. Trimming left V 2 bases short and J 2 bases short, with 13 bases between. The germline CDR1 and CDR2 sequences are MDHEN and SYDVKM. The CDR3, as DNA: TGTGCCAGCAGTTTACCGGGACCGGGGGCCTACGAGCAGTACTTC. Translated, it gives CASSLPGPGAYEQYF.

The chain is built from TRBV21-1 and TRBJ2-7; the table's D call TRBD1 went unverified against the DNA. TRBV21-1 is noted as a pseudogene. The CDR3 extends over 17 amino acids. The DNA of the CDR3 is TGTGCCAGCAGGCCCAGTCGAAGGGGACAAGGTCGCTACGAGCAGTACTTC. Translated: CASRPSRRGQGRYEQYF.

This sequence joins TRBV5-1 and TRBJ2-7, with a weak D call TRBD2 (6 bases). The CDR3 length is 14 residues. The ends were cut back, 5 bases at V and 4 bases at J, with 16 bases in the middle. CDR1 is SGHRS and CDR2 is YFSETQ in the germline V gene. The CDR3 sequence: CASRNRDGGYEQYF. CDR3 nucleotide sequence: TGCGCCAGCAGAAACCGGGACGGGGGATACGAGCAGTACTTC.

The chain links TRBV30 to TRBJ2-1, with TRBD2 matching 12 bases. V gave up 5 bases and J gave up 6 bases; unmatched junction bases: 14. The CDR3 extends over 17 amino acids. CDR1 and CDR2 from the germline V gene are GTSNPN and SVGIG (reference sequence). The CDR3 protein is CAWGGPSGLAGPNEQFF. CDR3 nucleotides: TGTGCCTGGGGGGGACCTTCGGGACTAGCGGGCCCCAATGAGCAGTTCTTC.

The chain joins TRBV3-1 to TRBJ1-2; 8 bases are a match to TRBD1. The CDR3 is 17 amino acids. The junction had 15 bases not matched to a gene; V was cut back by 5 bases and J by 4 bases. Germline V gives CDR1 LGHDT, CDR2 YNNKEL (reference sequence). The CDR3 DNA reads as TGTGCCAGCAGCGCCGGGACAGGAAGGAGCTCGATCTATGGCTACACCTTC. Amino acids: CASSAGTGRSSIYGYTF.

The chain links TRBV10-3 to TRBJ2-3, with 10 bases identical to TRBD1. This CDR3 region has 13 residues. Unmatched junction bases numbered 5, after V lost 10 bases and J lost 4 bases. Germline V lookup: CDR1 ENHRY, CDR2 SYGVKD. The CDR3 loop reads CARGQGPADTQYF. In DNA form, the CDR3 reads TGTGCCAGGGGACAGGGGCCTGCAGATACGCAGTATTTT.

The gene calls are TRBV3-1 and TRBJ2-1; D might be TRBD2 (6 bases). The CDR3 sequence is 16 residues long. With 0 bases removed from V and 3 bases from J, the gap between germline ends came to 12 bases. CDR1 LGHDT and CDR2 YNNKEL come from the germline V gene (reference sequence). CDR3 residues: CASSQDSSGFYNEQFF. DNA for the CDR3: TGTGCCAGCAGCCAAGACTCGAGCGGGTTCTACAATGAGCAGTTCTTC.

The chain couples TRBV7-9 to TRBJ2-1, with 11 bases that match TRBD2. V was pared by 4 bases and J by 5 bases, with 4 bases of the junction left unmatched. From germline, CDR1 is SEHNR and CDR2 FQNEAQ (reference sequence). The CDR3 covers 15 residues. CDR3 DNA sequence: TGTGCCAGCAGCTATACTAGCGGGAGTCACAATGAGCAGTTCTTC. Translated, it gives CASSYTSGSHNEQFF.

The chain combines TRBV27 with TRBJ1-1; weak D call: TRBD1 (5 bases). From germline, CDR1 is MNHEY and CDR2 SMNVEV (reference sequence). V dropped 7 bases and J dropped 8 bases, with 11 bases sitting between them. The CDR3 runs to 11 residues. Here the CDR3 DNA reads TGTGCCAGCATGCGGAGGGACGAAGCTTTCTTT. Its protein is CASMRRDEAFF.

The chain recombines TRBV27 with TRBJ2-7; no definite D call. V lost 3 bases and J lost 3, with 9 bases in between. The CDR3 spans 13 residues. In germline, CDR1 is MNHEY, CDR2 SMNVEV (reference sequence). CDR3 loop: CASSLGTNYEQYF. Written as DNA, the CDR3 is TGTGCCAGCAGTTTGGGTACCAACTACGAGCAGTACTTC.